The clone carrying this TCR beta chain has more than one count but fewer than ten. The time point was: pretreatment peripheral blood. Between 1 and 8 samples, pretreatment and on-treatment, were given by each patient. V shed 8 bases and J shed 0 bases, with 13 bases lying between them. Germline V gives CDR1 GTSNPN, CDR2 SVGIG (reference sequence). The CDR3 sequence is 13 residues long. TCRdb's copy holds only in-frame clones and misses some; the assay was immunoSEQ multiplex PCR. The repertoire includes over 100,000 clones, around 84% of them detected once, and 3.2% sits in the top ten. These data originate in a study of PD-L1 blockade in urothelial cancer. Study overall: The study started patients on atezolizumab in about 2014, giving 1,200 mg intravenously every 3 weeks.

The chain recombines TRBV30 with TRBJ1-1, with D possibly TRBD1 on 6 matching bases. The sequenced sample was PBMCs, obtained around atezolizumab (anti-PD-L1) treatment. The source is a man aged 45-60 years with urothelial cancer. CDR3 region: CAADRRMNTEAFF. Written as DNA, the CDR3 is TGTGCCGCAGACAGGCGAATGAACACTGAAGCTTTCTTT.